Below are 10 T cell receptor beta chains sequenced from a single sample in a study of response to subunit inactivated influenza vaccine (dated by TCRdb to 2017 to 2018). Library prep was done by RT-PCR. TCRdb shows the sequencer as Illumina HiSeq 2500. TCRdb reworked the public reads: Q25 trimming with fastp, MiXCR clone assembly, productive beta chains retained. Records with the same CDR3 protein are collapsed into one entry carrying the most frequent genes and DNA. The sample includes more than 250,000 distinct CDR3 sequences, with just over 20% observed a single time. The top ten constitute 9.5% to 13% of the sample. Sample: PBMCs from blood, taken around 22 months after vaccination. These receptors originate from a man aged 50-75 years who received an inactivated influenza vaccine. Donor details come from another sample of the same person, matched by shared clones.

The CDR3 DNA follows: TGTGCCAGCAGCGGGTTCGCCTACGAGCAGTACTTC. Its translation is CASSGFAYEQYF. The genes are TRBV3-1 and TRBJ2-7, with unresolved D. Trimming took 5 bases from V and 2 from J, leaving 7 bases between them. The germline CDR1 and CDR2 sequences are LGHDT and YNNKEL (reference sequence). There are 12 residues in the CDR3.

This clonotype was detected only a few times. This rearrangement joins TRBV12-2 to TRBJ2-5; TRBD1 was called by the table and not checked on the DNA. TRBV12-2 counts as a pseudogene. The CDR3 loop spans 14 amino acids. Written as DNA, the CDR3 is TGTGCAAGTCGCACGGACAGGGGTTTCGAGACCCAGTACTTC. As protein: CASRTDRGFETQYF.

This clonotype has more than one count but fewer than ten. The chain employs TRBV4-3 and TRBJ2-5; D is possibly TRBD1 or TRBD2 (5 bases each). CDR1 is LGHNA and CDR2 is YSLEER in the germline V gene. The CDR3 has 16 amino acids. The V gene lost 0 bases and the J gene lost 5 bases, with 16 bases spanning the gap. CDR3 nucleotide sequence: TGCGCCAGCAGCCAAGATCCCGGGGCAGTCGGGGAGACCCAGTACTTC. As protein: CASSQDPGAVGETQYF.

V is TRBV20-1 and J is TRBJ2-3; no firm D call. Germline CDR1 DFQATT, CDR2 SNEGSKA (reference sequence). CDR3 size: 15 residues. Between the trimmed V and J ends, which lost 3 bases and 1 base, there was a span of 14 bases. CDR3 in amino acids: CSASGLTHGTDTQYF. The CDR3 DNA is TGCAGTGCTAGTGGGCTAACTCATGGCACAGATACGCAGTATTTT.

This clonotype has a handful of counts. The rearrangement joins TRBV20-1 to TRBJ1-4, with TRBD1 as a possible D gene (6 bases). This CDR3 is 15 amino acids long. Between the trimmed V and J ends, which lost 1 base and 7 bases, there was a span of 16 bases. Germline CDR1 is DFQATT and CDR2 is SNEGSKA (reference sequence). The CDR3 spells CSARGSGHLFEKLFF. The DNA for the CDR3 is TGCAGTGCTAGAGGATCGGGACACCTTTTTGAAAAACTGTTTTTT.

In regard to this clonotype: An end of the junction does not agree with germline; a read error may underlie this. The chain combines TRBV7-6 with TRBJ1-4, with 8 nucleotides matching TRBD1. This CDR3 contains 15 residues. From germline, CDR1 is SGHVS and CDR2 FNYEAQ. The CDR3 region is CASSKQGARDEELFF. DNA of the CDR3: TGTGCCAGCAGCAAGCAGGGGGCGCGAGATGAAGAACTGTTTTTT.

This clonotype came up a few times. The chain links TRBV7-7 to TRBJ2-3; no definite D call. This CDR3 region has 15 residues. The V gene's germline CDR1 is SSHAT and CDR2 FNYEAQ (reference sequence). Trimming took off 5 bases at V and 1 base at J, with 13 bases between the two ends. In nucleotides, the CDR3 is TGTGCCAGCAGCCCCGGGCTAGAGGGCACAGATACGCAGTATTTT. This encodes CASSPGLEGTDTQYF.

This clonotype has a handful of counts. The genes are TRBV3-1 and TRBJ2-2, with 9 bases matching TRBD2. This CDR3 is built from 18 residues. The V segment lost 0 bases and the J segment 3 bases; nucleotides outside the gene matches: 8. Germline V lookup: CDR1 LGHDT, CDR2 YNNKEL (reference sequence). The DNA for the CDR3 is TGTGCCAGCAGCCAAGATATCACTAGCGGGCGATACACCGGGGAGCTGTTTTTT. Protein product: CASSQDITSGRYTGELFF.

In this sample, this clonotype turned up many times. The chain uses TRBV29-1 and TRBJ2-5, with D possibly TRBD1 on 6 matching bases. V gave up 2 bases and J gave up 4 bases, with 14 bases separating them. Per the germline V gene, CDR1 is SQVTM and CDR2 is ANQGSEA. The CDR3 has 14 residues. The CDR3 region is CSVESGHELETQYF. The CDR3 coding sequence is TGCAGCGTTGAATCGGGACATGAGTTAGAGACCCAGTACTTC.

V is TRBV12-3 or TRBV12-4 and J is TRBJ1-3; 7 bases line up with TRBD1. V was clipped by 6 bases and J by 8 bases; unmatched bases: 4. The CDR3 consists of 12 residues. CDR3 coding DNA: TGTGCCAGCAGCCAGGGGGGAGACACCATATATTTT. Residues: CASSQGGDTIYF.